One and the same sample provided the 18 T cell receptor beta chains below, sequenced in a study of human T cells and chemical hapten exposure. MiXCR was run by TCRdb on the RACE reads, yielding one entry per CDR3 protein. This table holds 350,000 to 450,000 distinct CDR3 sequences, 5% to 6.5% found once. Described time point: pre-sensitization, week 0. Treatment defined: therapeutic diphenylcyclopropenone sensitization with weekly scalp DPC. Material: whole blood, obtained in connection with sensitization to the hapten diphenylcyclopropenone (DPC). The receptor set was obtained from a woman between 50 and 59 years old with alopecia areata. Some clones in this sample may be carry-over from other donors' samples.

A few counts support this clonotype. The chain uses TRBV6-9 and TRBJ2-7; no reliable D call. This CDR3 spans 19 amino acids. Trimming shortened V by 4 bases and J by 3 bases, and 28 bases separated the two germline ends. Germline V CDR1 and CDR2: MNHGY, SVAAGI. CDR3: CASSSTPSPCPQGRYEQYF. The CDR3 bases are TGTGCCAGCAGTTCCACTCCCTCTCCCTGCCCCCAAGGACGCTACGAGCAGTACTTC.

This clonotype was picked up a small number of times. V and J are TRBV10-3 and TRBJ2-3, with no clear D. Trimming removed 0 bases from V and 1 base from J, with 5 bases in between. CDR3 length equals 14 residues. Germline V gene lookup returns CDR1 ENHRY and CDR2 SYGVKD. In DNA form, the CDR3 reads TGTGCCATCAGTGAGTCGCAGCGCACAGATACGCAGTATTTT. As protein: CAISESQRTDTQYF.

This clonotype has at least ten counts. V and J are TRBV12-3 or TRBV12-4 and TRBJ1-6; D is ambiguous. The CDR3 is 14 amino acids. Deletions cut 3 bases from V and 9 bases from J, with 12 bases between. The CDR3 is CASSFSSGFSPLHF. The CDR3 DNA sequence: TGTGCCAGCAGTTTCTCTTCCGGTTTTTCACCCCTCCACTTT.

This clonotype appeared many times. The chain employs TRBV12-3 or TRBV12-4 and TRBJ2-7; TRBD2 matches 8 bases. The V and J ends lost 6 bases and 4 bases, in that order; junction bases with no gene match: 11. This CDR3 has 15 amino acids. The CDR3 sequence: CASRPPGLGGYEQYF. The CDR3 bases are TGTGCCAGCAGACCCCCGGGACTAGGAGGTTACGAGCAGTACTTC.

In this sample, this clonotype turned up a few times. This chain joins TRBV20-1 and TRBJ1-5; the D gene is possibly TRBD1 (5 bases). The V end lost 8 bases, the J end lost 5 bases, and 16 bases lay between the germline ends. Germline values: CDR1 DFQATT, CDR2 SNEGSKA (reference sequence). CDR3 size: 13 residues. CDR3 in amino acids: CSTGAGRDQPQHF. CDR3 bases: TGCAGTACCGGGGCGGGTAGGGATCAGCCCCAGCATTTT.

The chain links TRBV6-5 to TRBJ1-1; a possible D gene is TRBD1 (5 bases). The CDR3 contains 13 residues. Trimming took off 6 bases at V and 2 bases at J, with 10 bases between the two ends. Germline CDR1 and CDR2: MNHEY and SVGAGI. CDR3 sequence reads: CASSRATNTEAFF. For the CDR3, the DNA is TGTGCCAGCAGCAGGGCCACTAACACTGAAGCTTTCTTT.

This clonotype was recorded a few times. This rearrangement joins TRBV29-1 to TRBJ1-1; perhaps TRBD1 as D (6 bases). CDR3 length: 15 residues. Looked up from germline, CDR1 is SQVTM and CDR2 is ANQGSEA. The ends were cut back, 4 bases at V and 2 bases at J, with 17 bases in the middle. The CDR3 bases are TGCAGCGTTGTATCGCTGGGGGCTTCTAACACTGAAGCTTTCTTT. Its protein product is CSVVSLGASNTEAFF.

This clonotype was seen more than once but under ten times. The gene calls are TRBV6-1 and TRBJ2-3, with D perhaps TRBD1 (6 bases). Between the trimmed V and J ends, which lost 3 bases and 2 bases, there was a span of 9 bases. The CDR3 runs 14 residues. Germline V CDR1 and CDR2: MNHNS, SASEGT. In nucleotides, the CDR3 is TGTGCCAGCAGTGACCCAGGGGCCACAGATACGCAGTATTTT. Protein: CASSDPGATDTQYF.

This clonotype has at least ten counts. The chain has TRBV27 and TRBJ2-5; weak D call: TRBD1 (6 bases). CDR1 is MNHEY and CDR2 is SMNVEV in the germline V gene (reference sequence). This CDR3 contains 13 residues. V was clipped by 8 bases and J by 2 bases, with 12 bases between them. CDR3 residues: CASPRTDQETQYF. DNA for the CDR3: TGTGCCAGCCCAAGGACAGATCAAGAGACCCAGTACTTC.

The V and J genes are TRBV7-2 and TRBJ2-1; 10 nucleotides line up with TRBD2. Germline V gene data show CDR1 as SGHTA and CDR2 as FQGNSA. V trimming: 0 bases; J trimming: 8 bases; junction bases outside the gene matches: 7. The CDR3 consists of 16 residues. In DNA, the CDR3 is TGTGCCAGCAGCTTAGCGACAGCGGGAGGGGGGGATGAGCAGTTCTTC. Residues: CASSLATAGGGDEQFF.

V is TRBV5-1 and J is TRBJ1-1; no firm D call. Trimming stripped 6 bases from V and 1 base from J, with 7 bases between. Looked up from germline, CDR1 is SGHRS and CDR2 is YFSETQ. This CDR3 has 12 residues. Here the CDR3 reads CASNSANTEAFF. The CDR3 coding sequence is TGCGCCAGCAATTCAGCGAACACTGAAGCTTTCTTT.

This clonotype has a handful of counts. This chain uses TRBV5-1 with TRBJ1-1, with D perhaps matching TRBD1 (6 bases). V was shortened by 7 bases and J by 2 bases, with 18 bases between the two germline ends. Germline V gene sequence: CDR1 SGHRS, CDR2 YFSETQ. This CDR3 spans 15 amino acids. The CDR3 DNA follows: TGCGCCAGCGCACCCGCGGGGGCGAAAAACACTGAAGCTTTCTTT. Translation gives CASAPAGAKNTEAFF.

The chain joins TRBV6-1 to TRBJ2-6; possible D gene TRBD2, 5 bases. The CDR3 totals 16 residues. Per germline, CDR1 MNHNS and CDR2 SASEGT. V gave up 4 bases and J gave up 0 bases, with 10 bases separating them. The CDR3 coding sequence is TGTGCCAGCAGTGCGAGCGGAAGCTCTGGGGCCAACGTCCTGACTTTC. Amino acid sequence: CASSASGSSGANVLTF.

This clonotype has at least ten counts. This rearrangement joins TRBV2 to TRBJ2-3; D tentatively reads TRBD1 or TRBD2 (5 bases each). CDR1 SNHLY and CDR2 FYNNEI come from the germline V gene. Trimming removed 8 bases from V and 5 bases from J, with 23 bases in between. CDR3 length: 16 amino acids. CDR3 in amino acids: CASVRPSGRGGDTQYF. CDR3 nucleotide sequence: TGTGCCAGCGTGAGACCCTCGGGACGCGGCGGAGATACGCAGTATTTT.

This clonotype was recorded many times. This chain links TRBV28 with TRBJ2-2, with 7 bases identical to TRBD1. Trimming removed 6 bases from V and 2 bases from J; junction bases left unmatched: 3. The CDR3 extends over 14 amino acids. Germline V gene lookup returns CDR1 MDHEN and CDR2 SYDVKM. CDR3 bases: TGTGCCAGCAGGGGACAGAGAAACACCGGGGAGCTGTTTTTT. Protein product: CASRGQRNTGELFF.

This clonotype appeared many times. The chain has TRBV27 and TRBJ1-6; TRBD1 is a possible D gene (6 bases). Germline assignment: CDR1 MNHEY and CDR2 SMNVEV (reference sequence). There are 13 residues in the CDR3. V dropped 7 bases and J dropped 7 bases, with 11 bases sitting between them. This chain's CDR3 is CASKDSPNSPLHF. DNA of the CDR3: TGTGCCAGCAAGGACAGCCCCAATTCACCCCTCCACTTT.

This clonotype was counted ten times or more. The chain carries TRBV10-2 and TRBJ2-5; no definite D call. Trimming removed 8 bases at V and 5 bases at J, with 6 bases between. The CDR3 totals 10 residues. The V gene's germline CDR1 is WSHSY and CDR2 SAAADI. CDR3 region: CASGTETQYF. DNA of the CDR3: TGCGCCAGCGGTACGGAGACCCAGTACTTC.

This clonotype came up many times. This rearrangement joins TRBV20-1 to TRBJ2-4; no reliable D call. Germline V gene data show CDR1 as DFQATT and CDR2 as SNEGSKA (reference sequence). V lost 3 bases and J 0 bases, leaving 6 bases between the germline ends. The CDR3 extends over 13 amino acids. CDR3 nucleotides: TGCAGTGCTAGGTACTTAGCCAAAAACATTCAGTACTTC. This codes for CSARYLAKNIQYF.